These 29 T cell receptor beta chains share one sample of origin, sequenced in a study of blood T cell repertoires in COVID-19. Some clones are missing from TCRdb's copy, which holds only in-frame ones; the method was immunoSEQ multiplex PCR. The sample carries some 170,000 clones, roughly 87% recorded once. Sequenced: peripheral blood. The receptor source for this set is a woman in her forties or fifties with acute or convalescent COVID-19.

The V call is TRBV7-2, the J call TRBJ1-4, with 9 bases that match TRBD1. Losses at the gene ends were 4 bases for V and 6 bases for J; bases not matched to a gene: 3. The CDR3 contains 14 residues. Germline lookup yields CDR1 SGHTA and CDR2 FQGNSA. CDR3 bases: TGTGCCAGCAGCTCCGACAGGGGGGATGAAAAACTGTTTTTT. Translating it yields CASSSDRGDEKLFF. Looking up the rest from reference TRBV7-2 and TRBJ1-4 gives the full variable domain: GAGVSQSPSNKVTEKGKDVELRCDPISGHTALYWYRQSLGQGLEFLIYFQGNSAPDKSGLPSDRFSAERTGGSVSTLTIQRTQQEDSAVYLCASSSDRGDEKLFFGSGTQLSVL.

V usage is TRBV14 and J usage is TRBJ1-4, with TRBD1 as a possible D gene (5 bases). Germline V CDR1 and CDR2: SGHDN, FVKESK. V shed 1 base and J shed 4 bases, with 13 bases lying between them. CDR3 length equals 16 residues. DNA of the CDR3: TGTGCCAGCAGCCAAGTTCAGGCGGGGGGTAATGAAAAACTGTTTTTT. Protein product: CASSQVQAGGNEKLFF.

This clone was counted a few times. The chain carries TRBV3-1 (or the pseudogene TRBV3-2) and TRBJ1-1; 7 bases match TRBD1. V shed 1 base, J shed 0 bases, and the junction held 2 bases outside the gene matches. The CDR3 is made up of 15 amino acids. The germline CDR1 and CDR2 sequences are LGHDT and YNNKEL (reference sequence). The DNA of the CDR3 is TGTGCCAGCAGCCAAGGACAGGGAGTGAACACTGAAGCTTTCTTT. It yields the protein CASSQGQGVNTEAFF.

The chain employs TRBV6-2 or TRBV6-3 and TRBJ1-1; D is possibly TRBD1 (5 bases). Trimming cost V 0 bases and J 0 bases, with 20 bases left between them. The length of the CDR3 is 19 residues. The germline V gene has CDR1 MNHEY and CDR2 SVGEGT. The CDR3 bases are TGTGCCAGCAGTTACTCGGGGTTAGGGGCAGCATTCCTGAACACTGAAGCTTTCTTT. This codes for CASSYSGLGAAFLNTEAFF.

The chain carries TRBV6-2 or TRBV6-3 and TRBJ2-7, with TRBD1 as a possible D gene (6 bases). Germline V gives CDR1 MNHEY, CDR2 SVGEGT. The length of the CDR3 is 13 residues. The V and J ends lost 5 bases and 3 bases respectively, with 11 bases between them. For the CDR3, the DNA is TGTGCCAGCAGTCCACGGACAGTCTACGAGCAGTACTTC. Amino acid sequence: CASSPRTVYEQYF.

This chain links TRBV5-1 with TRBJ2-3; 7 positions agree with TRBD1. With V trimmed by 4 bases and J by 2 bases, 7 bases remained unmatched. CDR3 length: 15 amino acids. The germline CDR1 and CDR2 sequences are SGHRS and YFSETQ. CDR3 in DNA: TGCGCCAGCAGCCCACTAGGACAGGCCACAGATACGCAGTATTTT. This sequence encodes CASSPLGQATDTQYF.

CDR3 sequence (DNA): TGTGCCAGCTCACCAAAGGACAGGGGACCCACTGAAGCTTTCTTT. Translation: CASSPKDRGPTEAFF. The gene calls are TRBV18 and TRBJ1-1; 9 nucleotides align to TRBD1. The length of the CDR3 is 15 residues. Germline CDR1 and CDR2: KGHSH and LQKENI. After removal of 2 bases from V and 4 bases from J, the junction contained 5 bases not matched to a gene.

The rearrangement joins TRBV24-1 to TRBJ2-1, with 7 positions matching TRBD2. After removal of 9 bases from V and 7 bases from J, the junction contained 14 bases not matched to a gene. The CDR3 length is 15 residues. From germline, CDR1 is KGHDR and CDR2 SFDVKD. The CDR3: CATLRAGEGNNEQFF. The CDR3 DNA reads as TGTGCCACCCTCCGGGCGGGAGAAGGAAATAATGAGCAGTTCTTC.

The chain recombines TRBV5-1 with TRBJ1-6; TRBD1 aligns across 7 bases. The trim removed 4 bases at V and 6 bases at J, leaving 4 bases unmatched. Germline values: CDR1 SGHRS, CDR2 YFSETQ. This CDR3 region has 14 residues. CDR3 sequence reads: CASSQQGSNSPLHF. CDR3 coding DNA: TGCGCCAGCAGCCAACAGGGGAGTAATTCACCCCTCCACTTT.

V and J are TRBV30 and TRBJ2-6; D call uncertain. CDR1 and CDR2 (germline): GTSNPN, SVGIG (reference sequence). V lost 4 bases and J lost 0, with 4 bases in between. This CDR3 spans 13 amino acids. CDR3 residues: CAWTHSGANVLTF. The CDR3 bases are TGTGCCTGGACCCACTCTGGGGCCAACGTCCTGACTTTC.

The chain couples TRBV5-1 to TRBJ2-3, with 8 bases that match TRBD2. With V trimmed by 9 bases and J by 4 bases, 10 bases remained unmatched. Germline-derived CDR1 and CDR2 are SGHRS and YFSETQ. The CDR3 totals 14 residues. CDR3 residues: CATGGGPPPDTQYF. The CDR3 DNA sequence: TGCGCCACCGGGGGGGGGCCGCCCCCAGATACGCAGTATTTT.

The chain carries TRBV7-3 and TRBJ1-2; tentative D call: TRBD1 (6 bases). V gave up 5 bases and J gave up 7 bases, with 17 bases separating them. The CDR3 runs to 14 residues. In germline, CDR1 is SGHTA, CDR2 FQGTGA. The CDR3 region is CASSLNPGQSGYTF. The CDR3, as DNA: TGTGCCAGCAGCCTCAACCCCGGACAGTCTGGCTACACCTTC. Looking up the rest from reference TRBV7-3 and TRBJ1-2 gives the full variable domain: GAGVSQTPSNKVTEKGKYVELRCDPISGHTALYWYRQSLGQGPEFLIYFQGTGAADDSGLPNDRFFAVRPEGSVSTLKIQRTERGDSAVYLCASSLNPGQSGYTFGSGTRLTVV.

This rearrangement joins TRBV11-2 to TRBJ1-3; TRBD1 matches 9 bases. Looked up from germline, CDR1 is SGHAT and CDR2 is FQNNGV. V lost 3 bases to trimming and J lost 2 bases; unmatched junction nucleotides: 8. The CDR3 covers 17 residues. CDR3 DNA sequence: TGTGCCAGCAGCTTTACAGGGGGCGGATTTGCTGGAAACACCATATATTTT. It codes for CASSFTGGGFAGNTIYF.

The genes are TRBV6-5 and TRBJ1-2; 11 nucleotides agree with TRBD1. Germline values: CDR1 MNHEY, CDR2 SVGAGI. The CDR3 sequence is 14 residues long. V shed 7 bases and J 2 bases; nucleotides not matched to a gene: 3. The CDR3 here is CASKRDRGNYGYTF. In DNA form, the CDR3 reads TGTGCCAGCAAAAGGGACAGGGGGAACTATGGCTACACCTTC.

This rearrangement joins TRBV4-3 to TRBJ1-1, with D possibly matching TRBD1 (5 bases). The V end was cut by 2 bases, the J end by 4 bases, with 14 bases between. This CDR3 comprises 15 residues. Germline CDR1 and CDR2: LGHNA and YSLEER. The CDR3 nucleotides are TGCGCCAGCAGCCAACATCCCACAGGCGGCACTGAAGCTTTCTTT. It codes for CASSQHPTGGTEAFF.

This CDR3 is CAWRGQDHGYTF. The CDR3 nucleotides are TGTGCCTGGAGAGGACAGGACCATGGCTACACCTTC. V usage is TRBV30 and J usage is TRBJ1-2; TRBD1 aligns across 7 bases. With 3 bases clipped from V and 6 bases from J, the junction kept 4 bases outside the gene matches. CDR3 size: 12 residues. The germline V gene encodes CDR1 GTSNPN and CDR2 SVGIG (reference sequence).

The CDR3 here is CASSLTGTGKYGYTF. The CDR3, as DNA: TGTGCCAGCAGCTTAACCGGGACAGGGAAGTACGGCTACACCTTC. The gene calls are TRBV5-6 and TRBJ1-2; 9 bases are shared with TRBD1. Per germline, CDR1 SGHDT and CDR2 YYEEEE. The CDR3 contains 15 residues. The junction had 10 bases not matched to a gene; V was cut back by 2 bases and J by 8 bases. Variable domain in full (rest from reference TRBV5-6 and TRBJ1-2): DAGVTQSPTHLIKTRGQQVTLRCSPKSGHDTVSWYQQALGQGPQFIFQYYEEEERQRGNFPDRFSGHQFPNYSSELNVNALLLGDSALYLCASSLTGTGKYGYTFGSGTRLTVV.

This clone has just a few counts. This chain uses TRBV6-2 or TRBV6-3 with TRBJ2-5, with a tentative D call TRBD1 (5 bases). The CDR3 is 19 residues long. Germline loops: CDR1 MNHEY, CDR2 SVGEGT. V lost 2 bases to trimming and J lost 5 bases, with 27 bases between them. The CDR3 sequence: CASSYPDVGAHLRRETQYF. The CDR3 DNA reads TGTGCCAGCAGTTACCCCGATGTAGGGGCGCATCTCCGTCGGGAGACCCAGTACTTC.

V and J are TRBV10-3 and TRBJ2-3; no clear D. Germline CDR1 and CDR2: ENHRY and SYGVKD. V lost 6 bases and J 0 bases, leaving 10 bases between the germline ends. The length of the CDR3 is 14 residues. The CDR3 reads CAISLEPSTDTQYF. The CDR3 coding sequence is TGTGCCATCAGCCTAGAGCCTAGCACAGATACGCAGTATTTT.

The count of this clone is one. Other DNA sequences from this sample encode an identical CDR3 as well. The rearrangement links TRBV18 to TRBJ2-1, with TRBD2 matching over 8 bases. After removal of 3 bases from V and 2 bases from J, the junction contained 3 bases not matched to a gene. Per germline, CDR1 KGHSH and CDR2 LQKENI. The CDR3 loop spans 15 amino acids. The CDR3 region is CASSPRGGAYNEQFF. CDR3 DNA: TGTGCCAGCTCACCTCGGGGGGGGGCCTACAATGAGCAGTTCTTC.

The rearrangement joins TRBV7-9 to TRBJ2-7, with D perhaps TRBD2 (6 bases). The CDR3 totals 15 residues. V was pared by 5 bases and J by 3 bases, with 17 bases between. Germline CDR1 SEHNR, CDR2 FQNEAQ (reference sequence). CDR3 sequence reads: CASSLSRDPLYEQYF. In DNA form, the CDR3 reads TGTGCCAGCAGCCTCTCGCGGGACCCTCTCTACGAGCAGTACTTC.

V usage is TRBV2 and J usage is TRBJ1-3; D remains unclear. The V gene lost 1 base and the J gene lost 2 bases, with 12 bases spanning the gap. The CDR3 totals 16 residues. CDR1 and CDR2 from the germline V gene are SNHLY and FYNNEI. CDR3 DNA sequence: TGTGCCAGCAGTGAAGTGGAGACCGCGGCTGGAAACACCATATATTTT. The encoded protein is CASSEVETAAGNTIYF.

This clone was picked up a small number of times. The V gene is TRBV19, the J gene TRBJ1-5; 12 nucleotides match TRBD1. J was trimmed by 11 bases and V by 0 bases; bases with no gene match: 8. The germline V gene encodes CDR1 LNHDA and CDR2 SQIVND (reference sequence). This CDR3 comprises 16 residues. CDR3 nucleotides: TGTGCCAGTAGTATAGAGGGACAGGGGGCCAAGGGGGCCCAGCATTTT. This encodes CASSIEGQGAKGAQHF.

The chain uses TRBV18 and TRBJ2-3, with 9 nucleotides matching TRBD2. The CDR3 length is 15 residues. The J segment lost 1 base and the V segment lost 6 bases, leaving 5 bases of the junction unmatched. Per the germline V gene, CDR1 is KGHSH and CDR2 is LQKENI. For the CDR3, the DNA is TGTGCCAGCTCCCTTTCTAGCGGGGGCACAGATACGCAGTATTTT. Its translation is CASSLSSGGTDTQYF.

V usage is TRBV6-2 or TRBV6-3 and J usage is TRBJ1-5; 8 nucleotides align to TRBD1. CDR3 size: 15 residues. CDR1 and CDR2 (germline): MNHEY, SVGEGT. Unmatched junction bases numbered 0, after V lost 0 bases and J lost 2 bases. Written as DNA, the CDR3 is TGTGCCAGCAGTTACTCGGGACAGGGCAATCAGCCCCAGCATTTT. Translated, it gives CASSYSGQGNQPQHF.

The gene calls are TRBV3-1 (or the pseudogene TRBV3-2) and TRBJ2-3, with 12 bases aligning to TRBD2. V lost 0 bases, J lost 4 bases, and 5 bases stayed unmatched. The CDR3 consists of 17 residues. Per the germline V gene, CDR1 is LGHDT and CDR2 is YNNKEL (reference sequence). CDR3 amino acids: CASSQETTSGSADTQYF. As DNA, the CDR3 is TGTGCCAGCAGCCAAGAAACGACTAGCGGGAGCGCAGATACGCAGTATTTT.

The rearrangement links TRBV25-1 to TRBJ1-5; D uncertain. V shed 2 bases and J shed 4 bases, with 6 bases lying between them. This CDR3 contains 13 residues. Germline CDR1 is MGHDK and CDR2 is SYGVNS. CDR3 bases: TGTGCCAGCAGTGAAGGAGAAAATCAGCCCCAGCATTTT. Translated: CASSEGENQPQHF. Full variable domain (missing parts from reference TRBV25-1 and TRBJ1-5): EADIYQTPRYLVIGTGKKITLECSQTMGHDKMYWYQQDPGMELHLIHYSYGVNSTEKGDLSSESTVSRIRTEHFPLTLESARPSHTSQYLCASSEGENQPQHFGDGTRLSIL.

The J gene is TRBJ1-6, the V gene TRBV11-2; the D gene is possibly TRBD1 (6 bases). With 1 base removed from V and 4 bases from J, the gap between germline ends came to 8 bases. The CDR3 extends over 15 amino acids. The germline CDR1 and CDR2 sequences are SGHAT and FQNNGV. CDR3 DNA sequence: TGTGCCAGCAGCTTAGGCACAGGGTATAATTCACCCCTCCACTTT. Amino acid sequence: CASSLGTGYNSPLHF.

This clone was observed a handful of times. J is TRBJ2-5 and V is TRBV9, with TRBD2 identical over 9 bases. Germline CDR1 is SGDLS and CDR2 is YYNGEE. The CDR3 covers 16 residues. Trimming cost V 1 base and J 4 bases; bases outside gene matches: 8. The CDR3 loop reads CASSVLAGGPGETQYF. CDR3 coding DNA: TGTGCCAGCAGCGTATTGGCGGGAGGGCCAGGAGAGACCCAGTACTTC.